Following are 17 T cell receptor beta chains from one sample sequenced in a study of breast tumors, draining lymph nodes, adjacent tissues. Using its own MiXCR run on the multiplex PCR reads, TCRdb lists one record per CDR3 protein. The sample shows approximately 300,000 distinct CDR3 sequences, about 30% of them seen only once. Breast cancer patients provided tissue from their axillary draining lymph nodes. Sequenced material: axillary lymph node tissue. The receptor set was obtained from a female donor with breast cancer. Some clones in this sample may be carry-over from other donors' samples.

This clonotype was seen ten or more times. The V gene is TRBV20-1, the J gene TRBJ2-1, with D uncertain. This CDR3 is 15 amino acids long. V dropped 0 bases and J dropped 9 bases, with 18 bases sitting between them. Germline assignment: CDR1 DFQATT and CDR2 SNEGSKA (reference sequence). CDR3 bases: TGCAGTGCTAGAGATTCGGGCCTCCCCATGGGTGAGCAGTTCTTC. It is translated as CSARDSGLPMGEQFF.

This clonotype has at least ten counts. The V and J genes are TRBV20-1 and TRBJ1-5; a weak D match, TRBD1 (6 bases). Trimming left V 1 base short and J 7 bases short, with 11 bases between. Germline assignment: CDR1 DFQATT and CDR2 SNEGSKA (reference sequence). The CDR3 has 13 amino acids. In DNA form, the CDR3 reads TGCAGTGCTAGAGGCAGCAGGGGCCAGCCCCAGCATTTT. Its protein is CSARGSRGQPQHF.

This clonotype was recorded many times. The rearrangement joins TRBV5-1 to TRBJ2-3; 7 bases match TRBD2. Trimming removed 0 bases from V and 5 bases from J; junction bases left unmatched: 9. Germline assignment: CDR1 SGHRS and CDR2 YFSETQ. This CDR3 contains 16 residues. The CDR3, as DNA: TGCGCCAGCAGCTTGGTGACTAGCTTTGAGCTAGATACGCAGTATTTT. This codes for CASSLVTSFELDTQYF.

About this clonotype itself: This may stem from a read error, because a much larger clone lies one nucleotide away. This rearrangement joins TRBV5-1 to TRBJ2-1; D might be TRBD2 (6 bases). CDR3 length: 15 amino acids. Germline lookup yields CDR1 SGHRS and CDR2 YFSETQ. The V end was cut by 5 bases, the J end by 2 bases, with 14 bases between. DNA for the CDR3: TGCGCCAGCAGTAGAGGGAGGTTCGCCTACAATGAGCAGTTCTTC. It encodes CASSRGRFAYNEQFF. The entire variable domain, with the rest obtained from reference TRBV5-1 and TRBJ2-1, is as follows: KAGVTQTPRYLIKTRGQQVTLSCSPISGHRSVSWYQQTPGQGLQFLFEYFSETQRNKGNFPGRFSGRQFSNSRSEMNVSTLELGDSALYLCASSRGRFAYNEQFFGPGTRLTVL.

The sample holds many counts of this clonotype. The chain is built from TRBV29-1 and TRBJ2-5; weak D call: TRBD2 (6 bases). The CDR3 has 14 amino acids. Per the germline V gene, CDR1 is SQVTM and CDR2 is ANQGSEA. Trimming took 8 bases from V and 4 from J, leaving 20 bases between them. For the CDR3, the DNA is TGCAGCACGGGGCGGGATGGGGGAAGAGAGACCCAGTACTTC. Protein: CSTGRDGGRETQYF. Full variable domain (remainder filled in from reference TRBV29-1 and TRBJ2-5): SAVISQKPSRDICQRGTSLTIQCQVDSQVTMMFWYRQQPGQSLTLIATANQGSEATYESGFVIDKFPISRPNLTFSTLTVSNMSPEDSSIYLCSTGRDGGRETQYFGPGTRLLVL.

This clonotype appeared once. A read error may explain this, as a much larger clone is one base away. The V and J genes are TRBV15 and TRBJ2-4; 7 bases are shared with TRBD2. After removal of 2 bases from V and 3 bases from J, the junction contained 7 bases not matched to a gene. The CDR3 has 16 amino acids. Germline CDR1 is LNHNV and CDR2 is YYDKDF (reference sequence). CDR3 in amino acids: CATSRSSGGHKNIQYF. The DNA of the CDR3 is TGTGCCACCAGCAGATCTAGCGGAGGGCACAAAAACATTCAGTACTTC.

This clonotype was detected ten times or more. This chain connects TRBV29-1 to TRBJ1-1; D remains unclear. The V and J ends lost 6 bases and 2 bases respectively, with 10 bases between them. The CDR3 contains 12 residues. Germline V gives CDR1 SQVTM, CDR2 ANQGSEA. For the CDR3, the DNA is TGCAGCGTGGAGGTAGGAAACACTGAAGCTTTCTTT. Translated, it gives CSVEVGNTEAFF.

The chain has TRBV15 and TRBJ1-5, with TRBD1 identical over 10 bases. V was clipped by 1 base and J by 5 bases; unmatched bases: 5. In germline, CDR1 is LNHNV, CDR2 YYDKDF (reference sequence). The CDR3 runs to 16 residues. The CDR3: CATSRGTGGTDQPQHF. The DNA for the CDR3 is TGTGCCACCAGCAGAGGGACAGGGGGGACCGATCAGCCCCAGCATTTT.

The gene calls are TRBV12-3 or TRBV12-4 and TRBJ2-4; unclear D gene. Trimming stripped 3 bases from V and 0 bases from J, with 9 bases between. The CDR3 totals 15 residues. CDR3 DNA: TGTGCCAGCAGTTTCGCAGACCTAGCCAAAAACATTCAGTACTTC. Translating it yields CASSFADLAKNIQYF.

The CDR3 sequence: CASSLDRGPAGETQYF. The CDR3 coding sequence is TGTGCCAGCAGCTTAGATCGGGGACCAGCGGGAGAGACCCAGTACTTC. The V call is TRBV11-3, the J call TRBJ2-5; possible D gene TRBD2, 6 bases. This CDR3 has 16 residues. Looked up from germline, CDR1 is SGHNT and CDR2 is YENEEA. V was cut by 0 bases and J by 4 bases, with 15 bases left in between.

The V call is TRBV18, the J call TRBJ2-7; TRBD1 aligns across 9 bases. The CDR3 sequence is 15 residues long. Germline V gene data show CDR1 as KGHSH and CDR2 as LQKENI. V gave up 5 bases and J gave up 2 bases; unmatched junction bases: 7. The CDR3 region has the DNA TGTGCCAGCTCAACTAGGGGACAGGGTACCTACGAGCAGTACTTC. This encodes CASSTRGQGTYEQYF.

The table lists this clonotype with many counts. This rearrangement joins TRBV5-1 to TRBJ2-3; either TRBD1 or TRBD2 may supply D (5 bases each). V was cut by 4 bases and J by 4 bases, with 16 bases left in between. Germline CDR1 reads SGHRS; CDR2 reads YFSETQ. This CDR3 has 15 residues. Written as DNA, the CDR3 is TGCGCCAGCAGCCCTAGGGACGGCTCCGCAGATACGCAGTATTTT. This sequence encodes CASSPRDGSADTQYF. Using reference TRBV5-1 and TRBJ2-3 for the parts outside the CDR3, the full variable domain is KAGVTQTPRYLIKTRGQQVTLSCSPISGHRSVSWYQQTPGQGLQFLFEYFSETQRNKGNFPGRFSGRQFSNSRSEMNVSTLELGDSALYLCASSPRDGSADTQYFGPGTRLTVL.

This clonotype appeared many times. The chain employs TRBV2 and TRBJ2-6, with D hard to call. The germline CDR1 and CDR2 sequences are SNHLY and FYNNEI. The V gene lost 6 bases and the J gene lost 6 bases, with 9 bases spanning the gap. This CDR3 comprises 13 residues. CDR3 residues: CASSVYEANVLTF. CDR3 nucleotides: TGTGCCAGCAGCGTTTATGAGGCCAACGTCCTGACTTTC.

This clonotype was seen ten or more times. This rearrangement joins TRBV4-3 to TRBJ2-6; no reliable D call. V dropped 0 bases and J dropped 2 bases, with 8 bases sitting between them. This CDR3 spans 16 amino acids. CDR1 LGHNA and CDR2 YSLEER come from the germline V gene. The chain's CDR3 is CASSQDSSPGANVLTF. The CDR3 nucleotides are TGCGCCAGCAGCCAAGATAGCAGTCCTGGGGCCAACGTCCTGACTTTC.

Details on this clonotype: A much larger clonotype is one base distant, so this may be a read error. V usage is TRBV6-6 and J usage is TRBJ2-7; the D gene is possibly TRBD1 (5 bases). V was shortened by 10 bases and J by 4 bases, with 11 bases between the two germline ends. The germline CDR1 and CDR2 sequences are MNHNY and SVGAGI (reference sequence). This CDR3 is built from 11 residues. The CDR3 protein is CATRAPYEQYF. The CDR3 DNA reads as TGTGCCACCAGGGCACCTTACGAGCAGTACTTC.

A word on this clonotype: With a much larger clone just one base away, this may be a read error. V is TRBV5-6 and J is TRBJ2-6; D possibly corresponds to TRBD1 (5 bases). The CDR3 length is 18 residues. Germline V lookup: CDR1 SGHDT, CDR2 YYEEEE. The chain's CDR3 is CASSLEARQISGASVLTF. CDR3 nucleotides: TGTGCCAGCAGCTTGGAGGCCCGACAGATCTCTGGGGCCAGCGTCCTGACTTTC.

This clonotype has only a few counts. The rearrangement uses TRBV30 and TRBJ1-2; TRBD1 agrees at 9 bases. Germline V gives CDR1 GTSNPN, CDR2 SVGIG (reference sequence). The CDR3 is 11 residues long. With V trimmed by 3 bases and J by 10 bases, 3 bases remained unmatched. CDR3 loop: CAWRDRGAYTF. The CDR3, as DNA: TGTGCCTGGAGGGACAGGGGAGCCTACACCTTC.